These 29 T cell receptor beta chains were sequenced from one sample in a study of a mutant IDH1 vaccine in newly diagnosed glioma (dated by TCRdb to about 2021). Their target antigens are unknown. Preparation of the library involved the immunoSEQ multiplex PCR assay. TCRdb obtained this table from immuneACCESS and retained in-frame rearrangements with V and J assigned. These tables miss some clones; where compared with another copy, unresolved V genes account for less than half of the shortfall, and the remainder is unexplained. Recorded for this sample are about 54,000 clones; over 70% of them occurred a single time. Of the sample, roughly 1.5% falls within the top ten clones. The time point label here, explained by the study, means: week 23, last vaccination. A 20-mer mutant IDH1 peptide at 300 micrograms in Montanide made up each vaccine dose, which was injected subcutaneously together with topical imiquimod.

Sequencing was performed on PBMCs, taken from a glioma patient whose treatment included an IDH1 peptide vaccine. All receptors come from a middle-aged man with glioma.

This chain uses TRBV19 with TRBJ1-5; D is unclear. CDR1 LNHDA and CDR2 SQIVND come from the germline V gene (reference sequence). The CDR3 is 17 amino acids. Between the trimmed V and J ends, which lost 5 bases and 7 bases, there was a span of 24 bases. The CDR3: CASSPPGQRWEGQPQHF. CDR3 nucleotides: TGTGCCAGTAGTCCCCCGGGTCAGAGGTGGGAAGGACAGCCCCAGCATTTT. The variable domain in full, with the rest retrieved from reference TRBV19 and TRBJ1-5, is DGGITQSPKYLFRKEGQNVTLSCEQNLNHDAMYWYRQDPGQGLRLIYYSQIVNDFQKGDIAEGYSVSREKKESFPLTVTSAQKNPTAFYLCASSPPGQRWEGQPQHFGDGTRLSIL.

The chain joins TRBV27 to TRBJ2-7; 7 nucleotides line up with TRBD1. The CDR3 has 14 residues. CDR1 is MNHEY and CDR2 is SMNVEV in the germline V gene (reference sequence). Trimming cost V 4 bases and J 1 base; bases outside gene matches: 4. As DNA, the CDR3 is TGTGCCAGCAGTTCGATGGACAGGTCCTACGAGCAGTACTTC. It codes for CASSSMDRSYEQYF.

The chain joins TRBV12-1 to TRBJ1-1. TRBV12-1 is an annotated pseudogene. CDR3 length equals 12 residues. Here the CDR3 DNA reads TGTGCCAGCAGCTTTGTCAACACTGAAGCTTTCTTT. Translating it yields CASSFVNTEAFF.

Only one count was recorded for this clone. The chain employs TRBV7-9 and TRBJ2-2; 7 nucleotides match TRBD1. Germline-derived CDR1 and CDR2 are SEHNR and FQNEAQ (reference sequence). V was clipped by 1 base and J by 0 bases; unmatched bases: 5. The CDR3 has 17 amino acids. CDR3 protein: CASSLERDSANTGELFF. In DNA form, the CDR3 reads TGTGCCAGCAGCTTAGAAAGGGACAGCGCGAACACCGGGGAGCTGTTTTTT. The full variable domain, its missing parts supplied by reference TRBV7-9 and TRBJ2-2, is DTGVSQNPRHKITKRGQNVTFRCDPISEHNRLYWYRQTLGQGPEFLTYFQNEAQLEKSRLLSDRFSAERPKGSFSTLEIQRTEQGDSAMYLCASSLERDSANTGELFFGEGSRLTVL.

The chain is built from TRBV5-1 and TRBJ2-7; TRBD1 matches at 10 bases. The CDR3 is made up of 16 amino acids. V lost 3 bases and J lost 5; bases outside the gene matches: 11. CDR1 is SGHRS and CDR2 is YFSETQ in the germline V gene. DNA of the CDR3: TGCGCCAGCAGCTATAGGGTGGGACAGGGGCCCAACGAGCAGTACTTC. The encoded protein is CASSYRVGQGPNEQYF.

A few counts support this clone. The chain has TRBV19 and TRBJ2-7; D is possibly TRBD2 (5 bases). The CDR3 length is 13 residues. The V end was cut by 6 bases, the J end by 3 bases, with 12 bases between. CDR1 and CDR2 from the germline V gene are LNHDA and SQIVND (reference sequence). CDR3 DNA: TGTGCCAGTAGAAGAGGGAGCGGCTACGAGCAGTACTTC. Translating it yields CASRRGSGYEQYF.

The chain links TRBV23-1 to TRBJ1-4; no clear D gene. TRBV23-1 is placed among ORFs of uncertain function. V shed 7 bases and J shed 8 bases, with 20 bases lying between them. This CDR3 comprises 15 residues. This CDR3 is CASTSKSGRYEKLFF. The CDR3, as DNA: TGCGCCAGCACCTCAAAGTCCGGGCGGTACGAAAAACTGTTTTTT.

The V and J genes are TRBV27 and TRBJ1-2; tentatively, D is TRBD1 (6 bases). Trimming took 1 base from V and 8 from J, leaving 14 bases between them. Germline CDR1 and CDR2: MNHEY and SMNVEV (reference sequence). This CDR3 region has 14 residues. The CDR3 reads CASSLFQGNRGYTF. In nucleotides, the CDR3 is TGTGCCAGCAGTTTATTCCAGGGGAACCGGGGCTACACCTTC.

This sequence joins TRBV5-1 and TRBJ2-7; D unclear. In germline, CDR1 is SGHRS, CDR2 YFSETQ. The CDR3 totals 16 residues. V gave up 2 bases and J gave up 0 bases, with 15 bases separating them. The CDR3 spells CASSFLSGANSYEQYF. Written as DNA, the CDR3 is TGCGCCAGCAGCTTCCTCTCGGGTGCTAACTCCTACGAGCAGTACTTC.

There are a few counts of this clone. The CDR3 sequence is CASSQASWDTQYF. The DNA for the CDR3 is TGCGCCAGCAGCCAAGCCTCTTGGGATACGCAGTATTTT. The V and J genes are TRBV4-3 and TRBJ2-3, with no clear D. Germline values: CDR1 LGHNA, CDR2 YSLEER. V lost 1 base and J 6 bases, leaving 8 bases between the germline ends. The CDR3 runs to 13 residues.

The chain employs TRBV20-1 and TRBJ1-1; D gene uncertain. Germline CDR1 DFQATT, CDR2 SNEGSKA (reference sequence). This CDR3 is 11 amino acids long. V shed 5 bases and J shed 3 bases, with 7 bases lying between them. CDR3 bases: TGCAGTGCTCGGACCCACACTGAAGCTTTCTTT. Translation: CSARTHTEAFF.

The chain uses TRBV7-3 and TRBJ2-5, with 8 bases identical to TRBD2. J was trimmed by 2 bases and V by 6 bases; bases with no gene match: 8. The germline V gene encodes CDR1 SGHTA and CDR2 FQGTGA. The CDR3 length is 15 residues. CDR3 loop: CASSPNGGVQETQYF. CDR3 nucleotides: TGTGCCAGCAGTCCAAACGGGGGGGTTCAAGAGACCCAGTACTTC.

The CDR3 bases are TGTGCCAGCACCCCTAGGCAGGGTGGGACCGGGGAGCTGTTTTTT. This translates into CASTPRQGGTGELFF. The rearrangement uses TRBV6-6 and TRBJ2-2; D may be TRBD1 (5 bases). Trimming took off 7 bases at V and 5 bases at J, with 17 bases between the two ends. Germline-derived CDR1 and CDR2 are MNHNY and SVGAGI (reference sequence). CDR3 size: 15 residues.

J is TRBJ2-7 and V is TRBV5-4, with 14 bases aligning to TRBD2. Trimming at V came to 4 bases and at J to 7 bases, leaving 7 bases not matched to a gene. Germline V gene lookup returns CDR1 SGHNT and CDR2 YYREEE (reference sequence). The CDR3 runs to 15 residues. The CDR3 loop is CASSPRTSGRQEQYF. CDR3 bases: TGTGCCAGCAGCCCACGGACTAGCGGGAGGCAAGAGCAGTACTTC.

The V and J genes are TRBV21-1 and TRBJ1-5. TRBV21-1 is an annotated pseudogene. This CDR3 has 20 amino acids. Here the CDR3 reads CASSKAGCLGVFYSNQPQHF. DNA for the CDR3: TGTGCCAGCAGCAAAGCTGGCTGCCTCGGGGTATTTTATAGCAATCAGCCCCAGCATTTT.

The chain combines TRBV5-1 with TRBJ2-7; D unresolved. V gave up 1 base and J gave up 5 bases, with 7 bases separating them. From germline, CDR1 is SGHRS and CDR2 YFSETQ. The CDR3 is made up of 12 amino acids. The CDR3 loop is CASSLNTHEQYF. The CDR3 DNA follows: TGCGCCAGCAGCTTGAACACCCACGAGCAGTACTTC. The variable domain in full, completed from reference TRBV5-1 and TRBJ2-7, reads KAGVTQTPRYLIKTRGQQVTLSCSPISGHRSVSWYQQTPGQGLQFLFEYFSETQRNKGNFPGRFSGRQFSNSRSEMNVSTLELGDSALYLCASSLNTHEQYFGPGTRLTVT.

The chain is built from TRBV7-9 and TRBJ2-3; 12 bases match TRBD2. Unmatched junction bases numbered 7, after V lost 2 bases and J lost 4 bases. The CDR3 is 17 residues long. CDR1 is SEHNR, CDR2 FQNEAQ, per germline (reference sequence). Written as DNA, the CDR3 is TGTGCCAGCAGCTTACCCACGACTAGCGGGAGTTCAGATACGCAGTATTTT. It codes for CASSLPTTSGSSDTQYF.

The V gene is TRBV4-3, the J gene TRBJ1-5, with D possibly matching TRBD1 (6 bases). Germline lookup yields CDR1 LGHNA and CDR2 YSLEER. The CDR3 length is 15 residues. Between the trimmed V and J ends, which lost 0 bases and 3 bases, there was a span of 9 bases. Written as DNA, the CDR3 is TGCGCCAGCAGCCAAGATGGACAGATCAATCAGCCCCAGCATTTT. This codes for CASSQDGQINQPQHF.

The CDR3 reads CASSSDFSPDEQYF. In DNA form, the CDR3 reads TGTGCCAGCAGTTCTGACTTTTCCCCGGACGAGCAGTACTTC. The chain is built from TRBV2 and TRBJ2-7; D remains unclear. The CDR3 loop spans 14 amino acids. CDR1 is SNHLY and CDR2 is FYNNEI in the germline V gene. Trimming left V 5 bases short and J 5 bases short, with 16 bases between.

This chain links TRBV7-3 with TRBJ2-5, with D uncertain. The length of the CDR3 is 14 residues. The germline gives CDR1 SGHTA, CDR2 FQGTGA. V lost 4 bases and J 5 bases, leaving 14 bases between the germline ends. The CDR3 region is CASSSGQTWETQYF. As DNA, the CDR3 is TGTGCCAGCAGCTCGGGTCAGACATGGGAGACCCAGTACTTC.

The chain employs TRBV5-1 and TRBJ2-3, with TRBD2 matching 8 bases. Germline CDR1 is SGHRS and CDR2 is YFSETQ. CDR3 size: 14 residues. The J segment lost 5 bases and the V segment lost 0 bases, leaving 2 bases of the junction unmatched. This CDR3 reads CASSLAREGDTQYF. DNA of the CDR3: TGCGCCAGCAGCTTGGCCCGGGAGGGAGATACGCAGTATTTT.

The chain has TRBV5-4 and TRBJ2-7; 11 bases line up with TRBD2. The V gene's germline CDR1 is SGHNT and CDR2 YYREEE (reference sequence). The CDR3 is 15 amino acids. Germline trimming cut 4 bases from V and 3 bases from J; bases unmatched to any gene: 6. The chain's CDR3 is CASSHTSGSFYEQYF. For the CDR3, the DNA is TGTGCCAGCAGCCATACTAGCGGGAGCTTCTACGAGCAGTACTTC.

The DNA of the CDR3 is TGTGCCAGCACGACCGGACCTCCGGTATCCTATGGCTACACCTTC. This encodes CASTTGPPVSYGYTF. This sequence joins TRBV2 and TRBJ1-2; no firm D call. CDR3 size: 15 residues. The germline CDR1 and CDR2 sequences are SNHLY and FYNNEI. Trimming removed 7 bases from V and 4 bases from J, with 19 bases in between.

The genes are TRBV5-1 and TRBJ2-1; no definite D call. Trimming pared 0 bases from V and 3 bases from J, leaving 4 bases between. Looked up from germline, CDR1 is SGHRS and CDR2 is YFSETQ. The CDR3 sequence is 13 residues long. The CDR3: CASSLADYNEQFF. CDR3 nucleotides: TGCGCCAGCAGCTTGGCGGACTACAATGAGCAGTTCTTC.

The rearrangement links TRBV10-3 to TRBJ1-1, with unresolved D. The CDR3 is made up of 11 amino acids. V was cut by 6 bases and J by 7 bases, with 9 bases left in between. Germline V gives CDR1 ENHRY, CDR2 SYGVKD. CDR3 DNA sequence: TGTGCCATCAGGGACGTAGGTGAAGCTTTCTTT. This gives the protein CAIRDVGEAFF.

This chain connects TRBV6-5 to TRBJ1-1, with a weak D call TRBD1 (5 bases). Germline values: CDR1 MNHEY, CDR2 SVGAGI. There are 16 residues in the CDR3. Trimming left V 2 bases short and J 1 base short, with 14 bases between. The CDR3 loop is CASSYVAGTRNTEAFF. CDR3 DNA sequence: TGTGCCAGCAGTTACGTCGCAGGGACCCGGAACACTGAAGCTTTCTTT.

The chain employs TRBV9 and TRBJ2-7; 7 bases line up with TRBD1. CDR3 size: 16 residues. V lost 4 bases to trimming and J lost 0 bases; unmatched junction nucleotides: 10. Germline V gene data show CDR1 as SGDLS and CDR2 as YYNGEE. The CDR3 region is CASSPRTGLSSYEQYF. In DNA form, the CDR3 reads TGTGCCAGCAGCCCCCGGACAGGTCTGAGCTCCTACGAGCAGTACTTC. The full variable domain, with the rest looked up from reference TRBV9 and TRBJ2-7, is DSGVTQTPKHLITATGQRVTLRCSPRSGDLSVYWYQQSLDQGLQFLIQYYNGEERAKGNILERFSAQQFPDLHSELNLSSLELGDSALYFCASSPRTGLSSYEQYFGPGTRLTVT.

For the CDR3, the DNA is TGCGCCAGCAGCCAAGCAAGGCGGCTCAGGGGACTAGCGGGACCCTACGAGCAGTACTTC. The encoded protein is CASSQARRLRGLAGPYEQYF. This sequence joins TRBV4-3 and TRBJ2-7; 13 bases map to TRBD2. Germline V CDR1 and CDR2: LGHNA, YSLEER. V shed 1 base and J 2 bases; nucleotides not matched to a gene: 14. This CDR3 has 20 residues.

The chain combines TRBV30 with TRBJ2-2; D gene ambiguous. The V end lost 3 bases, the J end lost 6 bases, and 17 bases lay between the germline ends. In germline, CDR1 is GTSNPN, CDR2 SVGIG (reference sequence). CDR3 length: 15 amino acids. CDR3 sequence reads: CAWRPWGGPPGELFF. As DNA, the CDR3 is TGTGCCTGGAGGCCGTGGGGTGGCCCTCCCGGGGAGCTGTTTTTT.